This T cell receptor (beta chain) was sequenced for a study of T-cell memory formation after mild COVID-19. Study-wide points: Some clones that responded were present in memory (sampled pre-infection), which suggests cross-reactive memory joined. Shrinking CD4+ clones resided mostly in CM and EM, and CD8+ ones in EMRA.

This clonotype was seen a few times. Its antigen is still unknown. The CDR3 covers 15 residues. Trimming left V 0 bases short and J 5 bases short, with 11 bases between. In germline, CDR1 is LGHNA, CDR2 YSLEER. cDNA libraries for TCR alpha and TCR beta, carrying sample barcodes and UMIs, came from 5'RACE with constant-segment primers. TCRdb passed the 5' RACE reads through MiXCR, listing each CDR3 protein once. The sample yields around 440,000 distinct CDR3 sequences, 18% seen once. Sequencing input: PBMCs or a T cell subset sorted from them (not recorded which). The TCR was taken from an adult woman who had mild COVID-19 (a few samples of this study predate the infection). Cell type and time point are not known. J is TRBJ2-1 and V is TRBV4-3, with D uncertain. CDR3 amino acids: CASSQERPSNNEQFF. CDR3 sequence (DNA): TGCGCCAGCAGCCAAGAGCGGCCCTCTAACAATGAGCAGTTCTTC.